This TCR beta chain was obtained from a study of cytomegalovirus exposure and HLA in healthy donors. Notes on this clone: The target antigen is unknown.

The trim removed 7 bases at V and 0 bases at J, leaving 8 bases unmatched. Germline values: CDR1 LNHDA, CDR2 SQIVND (reference sequence). This CDR3 region has 16 residues. The primer mix had 60 Vbeta and 13 Jbeta primers. The table came from immunoSEQ multiplex PCR; TCRdb's copy has only in-frame clones and leaves some out. The sample has around 130,000 clones, about 61% seen once. Points from the study as a whole: Most TCR sequences were uncommon, yet certain public TCRs appeared in many donors. In an earlier analysis, about 87% or about 30%: the productive usage of most TCR beta V segments. Presence/absence analyses supposed approximately even sequencing depth among donors.

The V and J genes are TRBV19 and TRBJ1-4; 7 positions match TRBD1. The TCR originated in a male donor in good health and CMV-seronegative. Specimen: PBMCs. The CDR3 nucleotides are TGTGCCAGTACCACGACAGGGCGGACAACTAATGAAAAACTGTTTTTT. Amino acids: CASTTTGRTTNEKLFF.